A selection of T cell receptor beta chains follows, all from one sample in a study of shared clonotypes between healthy human individuals. Profiling relied on immunoSEQ multiplex PCR, and the TCRdb table lists in-frame clones only, not all of them. The sample holds roughly 1 million clones; approximately 80% are singletons and the top ten take 0.5% to 0.6%. The specimen sequenced was memory CD4+ T cells from PBMCs. These receptors all stem from a man aged 18 to 35 in good health. Some clones in this sample may be carry-over from other donors' samples. The CDR3 runs from the conserved cysteine through the conserved F or W. The D gene is left open where the match is weak. Clone size is stated in some rows and not others, as once, few, many or a class when expanded.

j_call d_call v_call clone_size cdr3_aa cdr3_nt
TRBJ2-3 TRBD1 TRBV18 NA CASSPSGGSTDTQYF TGTGCCAGCTCACCGTCAGGGGGAAGCACAGATACGCAGTATTTT
TRBJ1-2 TRBD1 TRBV27 NA CASRPGTGGYGYTF TGTGCCAGCAGGCCGGGGACAGGGGGCTATGGCTACACCTTC
TRBJ1-1 NA TRBV11-2 NA CASSPERTARGAEAFF TGTGCCAGCAGCCCCGAGCGTACGGCTAGGGGCGCTGAAGCTTTCTTT
TRBJ2-2 NA TRBV7-7 NA CASSRTMAGELFF TGTGCCAGCAGCCGGACTATGGCCGGGGAGCTGTTTTTT
TRBJ2-3 NA TRBV4-2 once CASSPAHGDTQYF TGTGCCAGCAGCCCAGCCCACGGAGATACGCAGTATTTT
TRBJ2-7 TRBD1 TRBV9 NA CASSKLGGQGGHEQYF TGTGCCAGCAGCAAGCTAGGGGGACAGGGAGGTCACGAGCAGTACTTC
TRBJ2-7 TRBD1 TRBV2 NA CASSLDRGNEQYF TGTGCCAGCAGCCTGGACAGGGGTAACGAGCAGTACTTC
TRBJ2-3 NA TRBV18 NA CASSPSPRYTDTQYF TGTGCCAGCTCACCATCCCCCCGGTACACAGATACGCAGTATTTT
TRBJ2-3 NA TRBV29-1 once CSVSQVDTQYF TGCAGCGTTTCACAGGTAGATACGCAGTATTTT
TRBJ1-2 NA TRBV28 NA CASKRAGNYGYTF TGTGCCAGCAAACGGGCGGGCAACTATGGCTACACCTTC
TRBJ1-5 NA TRBV28 NA CASSTEGTQHF TGTGCCAGCAGTACCGAGGGGACCCAGCATTTT
TRBJ2-1 NA TRBV12-1 NA CASSSLRASGWSVYNEQFF TGTGCCAGCAGCTCCCTTAGGGCTAGCGGCTGGTCGGTTTACAATGAGCAGTTCTTC
TRBJ2-3 NA TRBV9 once CASSVMGSYTDTQYF TGTGCCAGCAGCGTAATGGGAAGTTACACAGATACGCAGTATTTT
TRBJ1-2 NA TRBV5-1 NA CASSFGQQNLYGYTF TGCGCCAGCAGCTTTGGACAGCAGAACCTCTATGGCTACACCTTC
TRBJ1-5 NA TRBV9 NA CASSVRGDSNQPQHF TGTGCCAGCAGCGTAAGAGGGGATAGCAATCAGCCCCAGCATTTT
TRBJ2-7 TRBD1 TRBV27 NA CASNRDRDSHEQYF TGTGCCAGCAACCGGGACAGGGACTCCCACGAGCAGTACTTC
TRBJ2-7 NA TRBV19 NA CASSIIPNVPSYEQYF TGTGCCAGTAGTATTATTCCAAACGTCCCCTCCTACGAGCAGTACTTC
TRBJ2-3 TRBD2 TRBV28 NA CASSFLAGGQADTQYF TGTGCCAGCAGTTTTCTAGCGGGAGGGCAGGCAGATACGCAGTATTTT
TRBJ2-1 NA TRBV27 NA CASSPERDLYNEQFF TGTGCCAGCAGTCCGGAAAGGGACCTCTACAATGAGCAGTTCTTC
TRBJ1-2 TRBD1 TRBV2 NA CASGQGANYGYTF TGTGCCAGCGGACAGGGGGCGAACTATGGCTACACCTTC
TRBJ2-2 NA TRBV6-5 NA CASKMRTMNTGELFF TGTGCCAGCAAAATGCGGACGATGAACACCGGGGAGCTGTTTTTT
TRBJ2-6 NA TRBV1 NA CTSSQGTVSHSGANVLTF TGCACCAGCAGCCAAGGGACAGTGAGCCACTCTGGGGCCAACGTCCTGACTTTC
TRBJ2-2 TRBD2 TRBV5-4 NA CASSLKGGDTGELFF TGTGCCAGCAGCTTGAAGGGAGGGGACACCGGGGAGCTGTTTTTT
TRBJ2-1 NA TRBV19 once CASNRRGGLYNEQFF TGTGCCAGCAACCGAAGAGGGGGACTCTACAATGAGCAGTTCTTC
TRBJ1-2 NA TRBV19 many CASSVGGNYGYTF TGTGCCAGTAGTGTCGGTGGAAACTATGGCTACACCTTC
TRBJ2-1 NA TRBV29-1 once CSVDRDRGPLAGVGGYNEQFF TGCAGCGTTGACCGGGACAGGGGGCCACTAGCGGGAGTGGGAGGCTACAATGAGCAGTTCTTC
TRBJ1-5 NA TRBV6-5 NA CASSYSWTENQPQHF TGTGCCAGCAGTTACTCGTGGACGGAAAATCAGCCCCAGCATTTT
TRBJ2-3 NA TRBV28 few CASSINTGFGVDTQYF TGTGCCAGCAGTATAAACACAGGATTTGGTGTAGATACGCAGTATTTT
TRBJ1-1 NA TRBV18 few CASSPTSQMNTEAFF TGTGCCAGCTCACCGACCTCACAGATGAACACTGAAGCTTTCTTT
TRBJ1-1 TRBD1 TRBV25-1 once CASKGQGEWTEAFF TGTGCCAGCAAGGGACAGGGGGAGTGGACTGAAGCTTTCTTT
TRBJ2-1 TRBD1 TRBV5-4 NA CASSLGQRNEQFF TGTGCCAGCAGCCTGGGACAGCGCAATGAGCAGTTCTTC
TRBJ2-5 NA TRBV4-2 many CASSQAWEAGETQYF TGTGCCAGCAGCCAAGCCTGGGAAGCTGGGGAGACCCAGTACTTC
TRBJ1-1 NA TRBV4-2 NA CASSQEQAGGDTEAFF TGTGCCAGCAGCCAAGAACAGGCCGGGGGGGACACTGAAGCTTTCTTT
TRBJ1-2 NA TRBV28 NA CASRVQGENYGYTF TGTGCCAGCAGAGTACAGGGTGAGAACTATGGCTACACCTTC
TRBJ1-3 NA TRBV2 NA CASSLRVSGNTIYF TGTGCCAGCAGTCTACGGGTCTCTGGAAACACCATATATTTT
TRBJ1-5 NA TRBV19 many CASSVRWGNQPQHF TGTGCCAGTAGTGTAAGGTGGGGCAATCAGCCCCAGCATTTT
TRBJ2-1 NA TRBV20-1 NA CSKGALNEQFF TGCAGTAAAGGGGCTCTGAATGAGCAGTTCTTC
TRBJ2-7 NA TRBV19 NA CASSIGRWPYEQYF TGTGCCAGTAGTATCGGACGGTGGCCCTACGAGCAGTACTTC
TRBJ1-4 NA TRBV6-5 NA CASTKRRGEKLFF TGTGCCAGCACCAAACGGAGGGGTGAAAAACTGTTTTTT
TRBJ2-7 NA TRBV6-5 NA CASSYFLAQASYEQYF TGTGCCAGCAGTTACTTTTTGGCTCAGGCTTCCTACGAGCAGTACTTC
TRBJ2-6 TRBD1 TRBV7-3 NA CASSLWGTGGGPGANVLTF TGTGCCAGCAGCTTATGGGGGACAGGGGGCGGTCCTGGGGCCAACGTCCTGACTTTC
TRBJ1-2 NA TRBV7-3 NA CASSLGGLNGYTF TGTGCCAGCAGCTTAGGCGGGTTGAATGGCTACACCTTC
TRBJ1-1 NA TRBV5-1 NA CASSSYDRPTEAFF TGCGCCAGCAGCTCCTACGACAGGCCTACTGAAGCTTTCTTT